The 8 T cell receptor beta chains in this list originate from one sample, sequenced in a study of human CD8 memory T cell subsets. Preparation of the TCR beta libraries relied on UMI-labeled 5' RACE. Each CDR3 protein gets one entry in TCRdb, which reprocessed the 5' RACE reads and gives no DNA. This table holds around 20,000 distinct CDR3 sequences. The sample was CD8+ T cells from PBMCs. These receptor sequences come from a human donor in good health.

The chain uses TRBV20-1 and TRBJ2-3; TCRdb designates TRBD2, a call that cannot be tested without DNA. The germline V gene has CDR1 DFQATT and CDR2 SNEGSKA (reference sequence). The CDR3 consists of 18 residues. The CDR3: CSATGGLAGHRSTDTQYF.

This chain links TRBV11-1 with TRBJ2-5. The germline CDR1 and CDR2 sequences are SGHAT and FQDESV (reference sequence). The CDR3 loop spans 13 amino acids. CDR3 sequence reads: CASRQQYQETQYF.

The chain links TRBV29-1 to TRBJ1-2; checking the TCRdb D call of TRBD1 is not possible without DNA. The length of the CDR3 is 18 residues. Germline values: CDR1 SQVTM, CDR2 ANQGSEA. The CDR3 is CSTIGFGIKGASDYGYTF.

The chain employs TRBV5-5 and TRBJ2-5. CDR1 and CDR2 from the germline V gene are SGHKS and YYEKEE (reference sequence). The CDR3 extends over 15 amino acids. Here the CDR3 reads CASSLGQTVQETQYF.

CDR3 sequence reads: CASSQESYNEQFF. This sequence joins TRBV4-1 and TRBJ2-1. The germline V gene encodes CDR1 MGHRA and CDR2 YSYEKL. This CDR3 is 13 amino acids long.

V gene TRBV12-3 or TRBV12-4 combines with J gene TRBJ1-6. This CDR3 has 14 residues. CDR3: CASSHRSYNSPLHF.

The genes are TRBV20-1 and TRBJ2-7. This CDR3 is built from 12 residues. Germline V gene sequence: CDR1 DFQATT, CDR2 SNEGSKA (reference sequence). The CDR3 here is CSVQQNVYEQYF.

The chain joins TRBV4-2 to TRBJ2-2; the TCRdb D gene call, TRBD2, has no DNA to confirm it. This CDR3 is 18 amino acids long. CDR1 LGHNA and CDR2 YNFKEQ come from the germline V gene. The CDR3 spells CASSLNLASGINTGELFF.